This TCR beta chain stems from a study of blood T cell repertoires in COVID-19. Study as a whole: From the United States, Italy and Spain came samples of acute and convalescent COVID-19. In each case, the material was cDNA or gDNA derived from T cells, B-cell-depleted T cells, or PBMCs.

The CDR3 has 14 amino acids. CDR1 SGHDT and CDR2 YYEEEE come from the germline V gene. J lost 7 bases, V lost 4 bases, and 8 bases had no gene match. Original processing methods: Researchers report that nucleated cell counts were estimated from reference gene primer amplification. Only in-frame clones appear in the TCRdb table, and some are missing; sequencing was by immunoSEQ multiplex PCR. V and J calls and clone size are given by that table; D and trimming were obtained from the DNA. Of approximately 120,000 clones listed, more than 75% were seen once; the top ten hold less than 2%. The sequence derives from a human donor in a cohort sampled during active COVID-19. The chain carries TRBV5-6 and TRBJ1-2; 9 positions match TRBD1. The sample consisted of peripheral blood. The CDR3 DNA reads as TGTGCCAGCAGCACGGGACAGGGTCGGTCTGGCTACACCTTC. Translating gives CASSTGQGRSGYTF.